This T cell receptor (beta chain) is drawn from a study of response to subunit inactivated influenza vaccine. Study results and caveats: Each seasonal flu vaccination may recruit only limited new T cells, authors suggested.

MiXCR, run by TCRdb on the RT-PCR reads, gives a single entry per CDR3 protein. This table holds about 700,000 distinct CDR3 sequences, around 14% found once. This clonotype was seen only a few times. Its antigen is not identified. V was pared by 1 base and J by 0 bases, with 3 bases of the junction left unmatched. The length of the CDR3 is 16 residues. The germline V gene has CDR1 DFQATT and CDR2 SNEGSKA (reference sequence). This TCR was sampled from a man aged 50 to 59 who received an inactivated influenza vaccine. The J gene is TRBJ2-6, the V gene TRBV20-1, with 7 bases matching TRBD1. Sequences were derived from PBMCs from blood, sampled about 13 days after vaccination. CDR3 in DNA: TGCAGTGCTAGAGGGGACAGTGTCTCTGGGGCCAACGTCCTGACTTTC. It encodes CSARGDSVSGANVLTF.